These 26 T cell receptor beta chains were sequenced from one sample in a study of T cell responses to AZD1222 COVID-19 vaccine (dated by TCRdb to the early 2020s). Libraries were prepared through the immunoSEQ multiplex PCR assay. In its TCRdb copy, this immuneACCESS table keeps in-frame sequences only and misses some clones. Where compared with another copy, unresolved V genes explain less than half of these, and the others have no known cause. The table for this sample lists 110,000 or so clones; around 83% of them were counted only once. The biggest ten clones account for over 2.5% of the sample. Sample time point, as interpreted from the label and publication: about 28 days (+/-7) after the second vaccine dose. The sample in question was peripheral blood, obtained 28 days after the second AZD1222 dose. All receptors derive from an adult who received the AZD1222 COVID-19 vaccine.

The chain links TRBV19 to TRBJ1-4; 8 bases align to TRBD1. V shed 5 bases and J 3 bases; nucleotides not matched to a gene: 8. The germline V gene encodes CDR1 LNHDA and CDR2 SQIVND (reference sequence). This CDR3 is 16 amino acids long. CDR3 in amino acids: CASSPRQGPPNEKLFF. As DNA, the CDR3 is TGTGCCAGTAGTCCTCGACAGGGGCCTCCTAATGAAAAACTGTTTTTT. Filled out from reference TRBV19 and TRBJ1-4, the complete variable domain reads DGGITQSPKYLFRKEGQNVTLSCEQNLNHDAMYWYRQDPGQGLRLIYYSQIVNDFQKGDIAEGYSVSREKKESFPLTVTSAQKNPTAFYLCASSPRQGPPNEKLFFGSGTQLSVL.

V and J are TRBV12-2 and TRBJ2-3. TRBV12-2 is a pseudogene segment. The CDR3 consists of 15 residues. The CDR3 sequence is CASRLVVPPPDTQYF. CDR3 coding DNA: TGTGCAAGTCGCTTAGTGGTGCCCCCCCCAGATACGCAGTATTTT.

The J gene is TRBJ2-6, the V gene TRBV6-5; D perhaps matches TRBD1 (5 bases). The CDR3 is made up of 15 amino acids. Germline V gene data show CDR1 as MNHEY and CDR2 as SVGAGI. The V end was cut by 6 bases, the J end by 0 bases, with 9 bases between. The chain's CDR3 is CASRAQGSGANVLTF. The DNA for the CDR3 is TGTGCCAGCAGAGCCCAGGGCTCTGGGGCCAACGTCCTGACTTTC.

This clone was counted between two and nine times. This chain links TRBV20-1 with TRBJ1-2; the match to TRBD1 covers 9 bases. V trimming: 3 bases; J trimming: 4 bases; junction bases outside the gene matches: 9. The germline gives CDR1 DFQATT, CDR2 SNEGSKA (reference sequence). This CDR3 region has 15 residues. CDR3 protein: CSASVGTGLLYGYTF. CDR3 coding DNA: TGCAGTGCTAGTGTTGGGACAGGGCTCCTCTATGGCTACACCTTC.

The chain couples TRBV3-1 (or the pseudogene TRBV3-2) to TRBJ2-1; no clear D. CDR1 and CDR2 from the germline V gene are LGHDT and YNNKEL (reference sequence). Trimming pared 2 bases from V and 10 bases from J, leaving 6 bases between. The CDR3 length is 11 residues. CDR3 nucleotide sequence: TGTGCCAGCAGCCAACTACTAGAGCAGTTCTTC. Residues: CASSQLLEQFF.

This clone came up a few times. The V gene is TRBV19, the J gene TRBJ1-1, with a possible D match to TRBD1 (5 bases). Trimming cost V 5 bases and J 3 bases, with 16 bases left between them. CDR1 is LNHDA, CDR2 SQIVND, per germline (reference sequence). The CDR3 extends over 15 amino acids. The CDR3, as DNA: TGTGCCAGTAGTGTCGCGGGGCTAAGGGACACTGAAGCTTTCTTT. It codes for CASSVAGLRDTEAFF.

As for this clone: The same CDR3 arises from other DNA sequences in this sample as well. The genes are TRBV29-1 and TRBJ2-7; D remains ambiguous. Germline lookup yields CDR1 SQVTM and CDR2 ANQGSEA. V was trimmed by 4 bases and J by 0 bases, leaving 4 bases between them. The CDR3 runs to 11 residues. CDR3 coding DNA: TGCAGCGTTGGAAGCTCCTACGAGCAGTACTTC. Translated, it gives CSVGSSYEQYF.

This chain connects TRBV5-4 to TRBJ2-3; tentative D call: TRBD2 (7 bases). The germline V gene has CDR1 SGHNT and CDR2 YYREEE (reference sequence). The CDR3 consists of 19 residues. V lost 4 bases, J lost 0 bases, and 24 bases lay in between. The CDR3 nucleotides are TGTGCCAGCAGCGAAGAGCTCGGCGGGGGCCTTCCTAGCACAGATACGCAGTATTTT. Protein product: CASSEELGGGLPSTDTQYF. The full variable domain, with the rest looked up from reference TRBV5-4 and TRBJ2-3, is ETGVTQSPTHLIKTRGQQVTLRCSSQSGHNTVSWYQQALGQGPQFIFQYYREEENGRGNFPPRFSGLQFPNYSSELNVNALELDDSALYLCASSEELGGGLPSTDTQYFGPGTRLTVL.

This sequence joins TRBV3-1 (or the pseudogene TRBV3-2) and TRBJ2-7, with a weak D call TRBD1 (5 bases). Germline CDR1 reads LGHDT; CDR2 reads YNNKEL (reference sequence). The CDR3 is 14 amino acids. V gave up 1 base and J gave up 4 bases, with 11 bases separating them. The CDR3, as DNA: TGTGCCAGCAGCCAAGTAGGACACTCATACGAGCAGTACTTC. It codes for CASSQVGHSYEQYF.

This chain joins TRBV6-5 and TRBJ1-5; D uncertain. The CDR3 extends over 14 amino acids. V was trimmed by 7 bases and J by 9 bases, leaving 19 bases between them. The V gene's germline CDR1 is MNHEY and CDR2 SVGAGI. The CDR3 sequence is CASTSGEGGRPQHF. CDR3 in DNA: TGTGCCAGCACCTCCGGAGAGGGAGGTAGGCCCCAGCATTTT.

The chain couples TRBV18 to TRBJ1-1; D gene unclear. Germline V gives CDR1 KGHSH, CDR2 LQKENI. The V and J ends lost 1 base and 6 bases respectively, with 12 bases between them. There are 14 residues in the CDR3. The CDR3 spells CASSPQGRESEAFF. Written as DNA, the CDR3 is TGTGCCAGCTCACCACAAGGAAGAGAATCTGAAGCTTTCTTT.

The V call is TRBV6-6, the J call TRBJ1-5; D uncertain. Germline V CDR1 and CDR2: MNHNY, SVGAGI (reference sequence). V was trimmed by 5 bases and J by 6 bases, leaving 23 bases between them. The CDR3 is 17 residues long. The CDR3 loop reads CASSRTAFLSSSQPQHF. CDR3 bases: TGTGCCAGCAGTCGGACCGCTTTTCTCTCCAGTAGTCAGCCCCAGCATTTT.

This chain links TRBV10-3 with TRBJ1-2, with a tentative D call TRBD1 (5 bases). Germline V gives CDR1 ENHRY, CDR2 SYGVKD. The V end lost 2 bases, the J end lost 6 bases, and 13 bases lay between the germline ends. The CDR3 runs to 14 residues. CDR3 sequence (DNA): TGTGCCATCAGTGAGAGGGGACCGGCCGATGGCTACACCTTC. Translation: CAISERGPADGYTF.

This chain links TRBV27 with TRBJ2-2, with D tentatively TRBD2 (6 bases). The V end was cut by 6 bases, the J end by 5 bases, with 10 bases between. Germline lookup yields CDR1 MNHEY and CDR2 SMNVEV (reference sequence). The CDR3 runs 13 residues. CDR3: CASSPGLTGELFF. CDR3 bases: TGTGCCAGCAGCCCTGGACTAACCGGGGAGCTGTTTTTT.

V usage is TRBV6-5 and J usage is TRBJ2-7, with a tentative D call TRBD1 (6 bases). CDR3 length equals 15 residues. V lost 5 bases and J lost 5, with 19 bases in between. Germline loops: CDR1 MNHEY, CDR2 SVGAGI. The chain's CDR3 is CASSPTTGRKNEQYF. In nucleotides, the CDR3 is TGTGCCAGCAGTCCCACGACAGGAAGGAAAAACGAGCAGTACTTC.

V usage is TRBV9 and J usage is TRBJ1-6; D is ambiguous. CDR3 length: 15 amino acids. Germline V CDR1 and CDR2: SGDLS, YYNGEE. V was trimmed by 3 bases and J by 0 bases, leaving 7 bases between them. The CDR3, as DNA: TGTGCCAGCAGCGGAGGGAGCTCCTATAATTCACCCCTCCACTTT. The encoded protein is CASSGGSSYNSPLHF.

The chain couples TRBV6-6 to TRBJ2-3; TRBD2 matches at 9 bases. The junction had 11 bases not matched to a gene; V was cut back by 7 bases and J by 6 bases. Per the germline V gene, CDR1 is MNHNY and CDR2 is SVGAGI (reference sequence). The CDR3 spans 15 residues. The CDR3 spells CASKTSGGYRDTQYF. In DNA form, the CDR3 reads TGTGCCAGCAAAACCAGCGGGGGGTATCGGGATACGCAGTATTTT.

This clone was counted a single time. The V gene is TRBV2, the J gene TRBJ2-7; D is uncertain. The CDR3 is 11 residues long. Germline V gene sequence: CDR1 SNHLY, CDR2 FYNNEI. Trimming removed 6 bases at V and 5 bases at J, with 8 bases between. Here the CDR3 reads CASRVGHEQYF. The CDR3 DNA reads as TGTGCCAGCAGGGTAGGCCACGAGCAGTACTTC.

The chain uses TRBV7-9 and TRBJ2-3, with D perhaps matching TRBD2 (5 bases). The CDR3 runs 15 residues. Trimming cost V 1 base and J 4 bases, with 12 bases left between them. Germline values: CDR1 SEHNR, CDR2 FQNEAQ (reference sequence). The CDR3 reads CASSLVGGFADTQYF. Written as DNA, the CDR3 is TGTGCCAGCAGCTTAGTGGGCGGGTTTGCAGATACGCAGTATTTT.

The gene calls are TRBV2 and TRBJ2-3, with 8 bases fitting TRBD2. After removal of 9 bases from V and 1 base from J, the junction contained 3 bases not matched to a gene. This CDR3 comprises 13 residues. Germline V lookup: CDR1 SNHLY, CDR2 FYNNEI. The CDR3 region has the DNA TGTGCCAGTGGGACTAGAGGCACAGATACGCAGTATTTT. Translating it yields CASGTRGTDTQYF.

The J gene is TRBJ2-5, the V gene TRBV9; 11 bases align to TRBD2. The CDR3 is 15 amino acids. The V gene end was trimmed by 3 bases and the J gene end by 2 bases; junction bases not matched to a gene: 3. The V gene's germline CDR1 is SGDLS and CDR2 YYNGEE. DNA for the CDR3: TGTGCCAGCAGCGAAGGGACTAGCGGACAAGAGACCCAGTACTTC. Its protein is CASSEGTSGQETQYF.

This clone was detected only once. The V gene is TRBV7-9, the J gene TRBJ1-2; TRBD1 is a possible D gene (5 bases). The V end was cut by 3 bases, the J end by 9 bases, with 17 bases between. This CDR3 comprises 14 residues. The germline CDR1 and CDR2 sequences are SEHNR and FQNEAQ (reference sequence). The CDR3 here is CASSFGQGIKSYTF. The DNA for the CDR3 is TGTGCCAGCAGCTTTGGGCAGGGAATCAAGAGCTACACCTTC. The full variable domain, with the rest looked up from reference TRBV7-9 and TRBJ1-2, is DTGVSQNPRHKITKRGQNVTFRCDPISEHNRLYWYRQTLGQGPEFLTYFQNEAQLEKSRLLSDRFSAERPKGSFSTLEIQRTEQGDSAMYLCASSFGQGIKSYTFGSGTRLTVV.

This clone appeared a single time. The chain employs TRBV3-1 (or the pseudogene TRBV3-2) and TRBJ1-1; D is perhaps TRBD1 (6 bases). The CDR3 is 17 residues long. Germline V gene data show CDR1 as LGHDT and CDR2 as YNNKEL (reference sequence). The germline V and J ends were trimmed by 0 bases and 4 bases, with 18 bases remaining between them. The CDR3 region is CASSQDRGITSGTEAFF. CDR3 DNA sequence: TGTGCCAGCAGCCAAGACAGGGGAATAACATCAGGCACTGAAGCTTTCTTT.

The rearrangement joins TRBV7-2 to TRBJ2-2; 9 positions agree with TRBD1. Trimming took 1 base from V and 6 from J; bases not matched to a gene: 3. Germline-derived CDR1 and CDR2 are SGHTA and FQGNSA. The CDR3 is 15 amino acids. As DNA, the CDR3 is TGTGCCAGCAGCTTAGGACAGGGGGGCCCCGGGGAGCTGTTTTTT. It codes for CASSLGQGGPGELFF.

This chain connects TRBV18 to TRBJ1-5, with unresolved D. Germline CDR1 is KGHSH and CDR2 is LQKENI. Trimming cost V 3 bases and J 2 bases, with 14 bases left between them. CDR3 length: 16 amino acids. CDR3 DNA sequence: TGTGCCAGCTCACCTCGTTTGGCGAGCGGCAATCAGCCCCAGCATTTT. Translation gives CASSPRLASGNQPQHF.

The chain couples TRBV5-1 to TRBJ1-3, with D perhaps matching TRBD1 (5 bases). V was trimmed by 1 base and J by 0 bases, leaving 8 bases between them. The CDR3 is 15 amino acids. The germline V gene encodes CDR1 SGHRS and CDR2 YFSETQ. The CDR3 DNA reads TGCGCCAGCAGCTTGTTACAGGCCTCTGGAAACACCATATATTTT. It specifies CASSLLQASGNTIYF.